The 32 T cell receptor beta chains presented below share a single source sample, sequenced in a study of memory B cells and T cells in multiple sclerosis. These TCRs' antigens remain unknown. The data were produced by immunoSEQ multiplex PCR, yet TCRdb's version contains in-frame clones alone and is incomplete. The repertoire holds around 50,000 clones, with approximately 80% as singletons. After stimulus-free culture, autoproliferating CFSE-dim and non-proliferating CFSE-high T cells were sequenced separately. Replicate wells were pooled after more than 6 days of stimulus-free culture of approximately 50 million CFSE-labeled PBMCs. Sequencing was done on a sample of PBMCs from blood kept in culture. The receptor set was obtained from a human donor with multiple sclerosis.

DNA of the CDR3: TGTGCCAGCAGCTTAGGGGTATCCGGGGGGCAGGGGACCCAGTACTTC. Translated, it gives CASSLGVSGGQGTQYF. This chain uses TRBV7-2 with TRBJ2-5, with TRBD2 as a possible D gene (7 bases). Germline CDR1 and CDR2: SGHTA and FQGNSA. The CDR3 totals 16 residues. Trimming pared 1 base from V and 7 bases from J, leaving 19 bases between.

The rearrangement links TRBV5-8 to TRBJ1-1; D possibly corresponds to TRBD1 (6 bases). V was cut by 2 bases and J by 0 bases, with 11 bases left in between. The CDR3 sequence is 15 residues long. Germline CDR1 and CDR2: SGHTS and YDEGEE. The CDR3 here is CASSLQGSMNTEAFF. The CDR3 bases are TGTGCCAGCAGCTTACAGGGATCTATGAACACTGAAGCTTTCTTT.

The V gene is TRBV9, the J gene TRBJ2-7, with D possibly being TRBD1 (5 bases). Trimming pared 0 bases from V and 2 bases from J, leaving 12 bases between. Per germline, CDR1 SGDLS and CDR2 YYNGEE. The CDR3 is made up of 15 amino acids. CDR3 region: CASSVGGPDTYEQYF. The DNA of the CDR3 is TGTGCCAGCAGCGTAGGAGGACCGGACACCTACGAGCAGTACTTC.

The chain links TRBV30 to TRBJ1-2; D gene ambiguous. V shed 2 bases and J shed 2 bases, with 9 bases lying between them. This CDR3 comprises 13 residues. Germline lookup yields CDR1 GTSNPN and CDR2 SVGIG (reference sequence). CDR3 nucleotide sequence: TGTGCCTGGAGTCAAGACGGGAACTATGGCTACACCTTC. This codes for CAWSQDGNYGYTF. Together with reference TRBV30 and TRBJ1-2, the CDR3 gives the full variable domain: SQTIHQWPATLVQPVGSPLSLECTVEGTSNPNLYWYRQAAGRGLQLLFYSVGIGQISSEVPQNLSASRPQDRQFILSSKKLLLSDSGFYLCAWSQDGNYGYTFGSGTRLTVV.

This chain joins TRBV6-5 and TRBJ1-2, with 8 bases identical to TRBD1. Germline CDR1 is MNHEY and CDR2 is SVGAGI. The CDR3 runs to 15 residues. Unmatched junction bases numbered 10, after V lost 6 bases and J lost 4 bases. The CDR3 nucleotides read TGTGCCAGCAGCCCAGCCGGGACAGGCGTCTATGGCTACACCTTC. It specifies CASSPAGTGVYGYTF.

CDR3 sequence (DNA): TGTGCCAGCAGCGTAGCCGCCCACGGGTTCTCTGGAAACACCATATATTTT. Translating it yields CASSVAAHGFSGNTIYF. The chain uses TRBV9 and TRBJ1-3; D remains unclear. This CDR3 comprises 17 residues. The germline V gene has CDR1 SGDLS and CDR2 YYNGEE. V shed 0 bases and J shed 0 bases, with 13 bases lying between them.

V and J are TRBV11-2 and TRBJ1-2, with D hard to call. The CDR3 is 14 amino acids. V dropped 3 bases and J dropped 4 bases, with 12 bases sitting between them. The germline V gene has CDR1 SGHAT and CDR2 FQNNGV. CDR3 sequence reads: CASSFIDARYGYTF. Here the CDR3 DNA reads TGTGCCAGCAGCTTTATAGATGCCCGCTATGGCTACACCTTC.

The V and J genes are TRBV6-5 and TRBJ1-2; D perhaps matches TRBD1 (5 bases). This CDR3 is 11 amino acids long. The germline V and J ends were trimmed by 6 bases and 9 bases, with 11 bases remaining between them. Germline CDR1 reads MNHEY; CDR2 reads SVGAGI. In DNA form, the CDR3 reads TGTGCCAGCAGCTTGCGGGGGAGCTACACCTTC. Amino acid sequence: CASSLRGSYTF.

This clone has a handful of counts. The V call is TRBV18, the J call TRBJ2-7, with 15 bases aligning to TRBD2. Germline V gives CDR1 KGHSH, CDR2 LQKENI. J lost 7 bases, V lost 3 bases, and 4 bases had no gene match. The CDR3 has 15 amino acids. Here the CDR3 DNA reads TGTGCCAGCTCACCCGGACTAGCGGGGGGGTATGAGCAGTACTTC. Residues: CASSPGLAGGYEQYF.

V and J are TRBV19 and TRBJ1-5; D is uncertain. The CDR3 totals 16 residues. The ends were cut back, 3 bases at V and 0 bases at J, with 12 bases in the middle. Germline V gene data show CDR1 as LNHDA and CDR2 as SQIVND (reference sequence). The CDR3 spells CASSIASVDSNQPQHF. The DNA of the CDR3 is TGTGCCAGTAGTATTGCGTCAGTCGATAGCAATCAGCCCCAGCATTTT.

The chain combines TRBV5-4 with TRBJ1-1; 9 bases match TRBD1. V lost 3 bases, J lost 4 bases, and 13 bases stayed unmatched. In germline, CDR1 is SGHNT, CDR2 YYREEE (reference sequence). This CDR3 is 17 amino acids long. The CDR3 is CASSSTQGASLGTEAFF. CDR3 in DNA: TGTGCCAGCAGCTCGACACAGGGGGCGTCGTTAGGCACTGAAGCTTTCTTT.

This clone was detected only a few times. CDR3 in DNA: TGCGCCAGCAGCCAAGAGACAGCTAATTCACCCCTCCACTTT. Translated: CASSQETANSPLHF. The rearrangement uses TRBV4-3 and TRBJ1-6; D is possibly TRBD1 (5 bases). Germline V gives CDR1 LGHNA, CDR2 YSLEER. This CDR3 region has 14 residues. V lost 0 bases and J lost 6, with 6 bases in between.

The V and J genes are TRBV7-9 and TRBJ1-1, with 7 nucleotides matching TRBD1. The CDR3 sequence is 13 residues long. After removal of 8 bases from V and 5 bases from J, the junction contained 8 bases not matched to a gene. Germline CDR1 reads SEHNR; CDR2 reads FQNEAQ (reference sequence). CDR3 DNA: TGTGCCAGCGGAGGGGGCACGGGGACTGAAGCTTTCTTT. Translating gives CASGGGTGTEAFF.

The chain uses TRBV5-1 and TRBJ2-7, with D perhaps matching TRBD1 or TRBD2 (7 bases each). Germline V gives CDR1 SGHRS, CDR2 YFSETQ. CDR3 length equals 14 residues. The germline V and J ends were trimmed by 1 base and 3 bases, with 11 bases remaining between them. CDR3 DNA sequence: TGCGCCAGCAGCTTGCAGGGGGGGATCTACGAGCAGTACTTC. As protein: CASSLQGGIYEQYF.

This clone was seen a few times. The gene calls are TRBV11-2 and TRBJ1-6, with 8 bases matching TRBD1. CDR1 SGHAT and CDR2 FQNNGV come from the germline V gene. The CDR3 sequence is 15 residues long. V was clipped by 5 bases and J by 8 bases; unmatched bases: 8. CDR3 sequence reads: CASSPIGQGHSPLHF. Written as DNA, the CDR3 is TGTGCCAGCAGCCCCATAGGACAGGGACATTCACCCCTCCACTTT.

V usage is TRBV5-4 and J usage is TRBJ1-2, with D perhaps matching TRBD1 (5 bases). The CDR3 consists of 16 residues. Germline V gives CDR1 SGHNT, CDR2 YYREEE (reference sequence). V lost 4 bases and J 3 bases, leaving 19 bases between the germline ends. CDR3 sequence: CASSRKGTPWDYGYTF. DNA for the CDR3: TGTGCCAGCAGCCGAAAAGGGACCCCTTGGGACTATGGCTACACCTTC.

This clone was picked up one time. The CDR3 reads CASSPHSAADTQYF. The CDR3 DNA follows: TGTGCCAGCAGCCCCCATAGCGCTGCAGATACGCAGTATTTT. The rearrangement links TRBV7-3 to TRBJ2-3; possibly TRBD2 for D (5 bases). Germline V CDR1 and CDR2: SGHTA, FQGTGA. The V end was cut by 5 bases, the J end by 4 bases, with 13 bases between. The CDR3 sequence is 14 residues long.

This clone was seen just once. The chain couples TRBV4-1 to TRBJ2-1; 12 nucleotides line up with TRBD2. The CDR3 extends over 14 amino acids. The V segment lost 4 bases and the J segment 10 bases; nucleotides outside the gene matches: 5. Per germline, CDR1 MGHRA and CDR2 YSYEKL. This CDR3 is CASSLGLAGLEQFF. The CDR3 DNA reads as TGCGCCAGCAGCCTGGGACTAGCGGGCCTGGAGCAGTTCTTC.

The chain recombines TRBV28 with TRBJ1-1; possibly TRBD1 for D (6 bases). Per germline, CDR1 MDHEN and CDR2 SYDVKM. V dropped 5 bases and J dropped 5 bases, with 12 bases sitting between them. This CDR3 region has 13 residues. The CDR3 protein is CASSPYRETEAFF. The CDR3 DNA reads TGTGCCAGCAGTCCCTACAGGGAAACTGAAGCTTTCTTT.

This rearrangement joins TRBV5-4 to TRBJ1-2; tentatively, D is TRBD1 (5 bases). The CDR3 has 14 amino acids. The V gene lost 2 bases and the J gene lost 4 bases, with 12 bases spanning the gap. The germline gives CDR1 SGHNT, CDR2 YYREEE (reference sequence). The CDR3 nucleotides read TGTGCCAGCAGCTTTAGGAGGGGCTCCTATGGCTACACCTTC. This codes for CASSFRRGSYGYTF.

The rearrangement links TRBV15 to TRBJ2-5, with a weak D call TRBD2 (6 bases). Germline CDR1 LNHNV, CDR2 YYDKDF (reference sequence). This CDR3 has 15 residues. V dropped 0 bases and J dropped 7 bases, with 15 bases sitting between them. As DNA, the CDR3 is TGTGCCACCAGCAGAGATCGGGAGTTAGGAGGGACCCAGTACTTC. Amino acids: CATSRDRELGGTQYF.

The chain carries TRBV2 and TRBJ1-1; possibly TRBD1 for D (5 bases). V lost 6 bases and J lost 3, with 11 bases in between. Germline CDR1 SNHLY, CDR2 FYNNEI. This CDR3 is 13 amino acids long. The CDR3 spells CASSREGHTEAFF. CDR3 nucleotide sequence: TGTGCCAGCAGCAGAGAGGGGCACACTGAAGCTTTCTTT.

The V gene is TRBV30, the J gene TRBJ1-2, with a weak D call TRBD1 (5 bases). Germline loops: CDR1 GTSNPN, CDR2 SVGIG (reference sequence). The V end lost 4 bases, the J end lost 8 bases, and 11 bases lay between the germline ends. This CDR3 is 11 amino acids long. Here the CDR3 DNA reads TGTGCCTGGAACGGGGCTGGCGGCTACACCTTC. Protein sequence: CAWNGAGGYTF. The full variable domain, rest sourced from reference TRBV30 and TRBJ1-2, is SQTIHQWPATLVQPVGSPLSLECTVEGTSNPNLYWYRQAAGRGLQLLFYSVGIGQISSEVPQNLSASRPQDRQFILSSKKLLLSDSGFYLCAWNGAGGYTFGSGTRLTVV.

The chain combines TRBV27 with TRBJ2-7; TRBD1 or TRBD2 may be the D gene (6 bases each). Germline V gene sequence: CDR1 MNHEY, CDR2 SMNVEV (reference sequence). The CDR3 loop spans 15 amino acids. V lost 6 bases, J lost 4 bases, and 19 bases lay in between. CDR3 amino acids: CASSPQGRNGYEQYF. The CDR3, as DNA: TGTGCCAGCAGCCCTCAGGGGAGGAATGGTTACGAGCAGTACTTC.

In DNA form, the CDR3 reads TGCAGCGGGACGACTAGCGCCACAGATACGCAGTATTTT. Its protein product is CSGTTSATDTQYF. The chain employs TRBV29-1 and TRBJ2-3; 8 bases line up with TRBD2. This CDR3 comprises 13 residues. J gave up 2 bases and V 7 bases, and 5 bases lay outside the gene matches. Germline lookup yields CDR1 SQVTM and CDR2 ANQGSEA.

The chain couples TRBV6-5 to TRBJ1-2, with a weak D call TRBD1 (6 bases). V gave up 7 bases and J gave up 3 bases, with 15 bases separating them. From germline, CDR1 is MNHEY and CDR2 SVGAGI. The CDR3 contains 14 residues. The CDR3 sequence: CASTPGGGYYGYTF. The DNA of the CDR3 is TGTGCCAGCACCCCGGGAGGGGGATACTATGGCTACACCTTC.

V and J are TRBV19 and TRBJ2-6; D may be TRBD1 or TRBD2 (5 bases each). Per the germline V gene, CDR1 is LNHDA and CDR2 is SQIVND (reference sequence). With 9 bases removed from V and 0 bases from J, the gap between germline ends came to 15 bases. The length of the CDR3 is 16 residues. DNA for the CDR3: TGTGCCAGCGCACGGGGCCCCGGCTCTGGGGCCAACGTCCTGACTTTC. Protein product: CASARGPGSGANVLTF.

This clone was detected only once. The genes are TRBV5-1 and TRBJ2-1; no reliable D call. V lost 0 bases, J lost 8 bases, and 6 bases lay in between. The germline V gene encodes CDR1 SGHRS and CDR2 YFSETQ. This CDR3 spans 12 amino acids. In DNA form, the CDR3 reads TGCGCCAGCAGCTTGGCCTCGGATGAGCAGTTCTTC. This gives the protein CASSLASDEQFF. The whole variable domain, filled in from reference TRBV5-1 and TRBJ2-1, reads KAGVTQTPRYLIKTRGQQVTLSCSPISGHRSVSWYQQTPGQGLQFLFEYFSETQRNKGNFPGRFSGRQFSNSRSEMNVSTLELGDSALYLCASSLASDEQFFGPGTRLTVL.

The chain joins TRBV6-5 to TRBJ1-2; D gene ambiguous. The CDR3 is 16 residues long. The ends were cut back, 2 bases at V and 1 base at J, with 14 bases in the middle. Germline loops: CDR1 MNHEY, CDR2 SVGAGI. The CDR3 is CASSYGGLGSNYGYTF. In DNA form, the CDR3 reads TGTGCCAGCAGTTACGGCGGGCTCGGGAGTAACTATGGCTACACCTTC.

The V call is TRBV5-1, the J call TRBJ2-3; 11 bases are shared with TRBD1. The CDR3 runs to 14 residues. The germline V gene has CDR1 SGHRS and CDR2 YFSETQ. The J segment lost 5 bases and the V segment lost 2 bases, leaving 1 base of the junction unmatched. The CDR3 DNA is TGCGCCAGCAGCTTCGGGACAGGGGGAGATACGCAGTATTTT. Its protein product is CASSFGTGGDTQYF. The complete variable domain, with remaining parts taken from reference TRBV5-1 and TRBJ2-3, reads KAGVTQTPRYLIKTRGQQVTLSCSPISGHRSVSWYQQTPGQGLQFLFEYFSETQRNKGNFPGRFSGRQFSNSRSEMNVSTLELGDSALYLCASSFGTGGDTQYFGPGTRLTVL.

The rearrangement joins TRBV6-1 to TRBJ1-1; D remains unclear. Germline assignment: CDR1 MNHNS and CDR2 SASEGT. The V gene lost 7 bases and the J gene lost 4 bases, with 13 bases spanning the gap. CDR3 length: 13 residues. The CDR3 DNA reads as TGTGCCAGCAAGGAAGGTTTAGGCACTGAAGCTTTCTTT. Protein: CASKEGLGTEAFF.

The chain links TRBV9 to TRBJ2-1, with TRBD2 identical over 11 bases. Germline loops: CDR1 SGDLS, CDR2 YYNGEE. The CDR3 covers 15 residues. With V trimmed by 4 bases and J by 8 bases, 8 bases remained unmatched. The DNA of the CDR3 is TGTGCCAGCAGCCCGATAGCGGGGGGGGGCGATGAGCAGTTCTTC. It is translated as CASSPIAGGGDEQFF.